The present T cell receptor (beta chain) was sequenced within a study of cytomegalovirus exposure and HLA in healthy donors. Study in general: It was reported in a later analysis that the same platform had been used for the approximately 110 validation repertoires as for the 666 first-cohort repertoires. Study-level findings and limits: Investigators reported approximately 150 TCR beta chains as tied to cytomegalovirus. Per published reports, the classifier diagnosed cytomegalovirus status with high specificity and sensitivity.

This CDR3 region has 14 residues. Trimming cost V 2 bases and J 0 bases, with 7 bases left between them. Germline-derived CDR1 and CDR2 are MNHEY and SVGAGI. Libraries were prepared by immunoSEQ multiplex PCR; TCRdb keeps only in-frame clonotypes and omits some of them. This table holds tens of thousands of clones, 94% found once. About this clone: The antigen is undetermined.

It was the roughly 130-subject validation cohort, separate from the approximately 700-subject first cohort, to which the donors belonged. The rearrangement uses TRBV6-5 and TRBJ1-1, with unresolved D. Sequencing used PBMCs. The receptor's source is a woman between 18 and 30 years old in good health and CMV-seronegative. This chain's CDR3 is CASSYPGMNTEAFF. In DNA, the CDR3 is TGTGCCAGCAGTTACCCGGGGATGAACACTGAAGCTTTCTTT.